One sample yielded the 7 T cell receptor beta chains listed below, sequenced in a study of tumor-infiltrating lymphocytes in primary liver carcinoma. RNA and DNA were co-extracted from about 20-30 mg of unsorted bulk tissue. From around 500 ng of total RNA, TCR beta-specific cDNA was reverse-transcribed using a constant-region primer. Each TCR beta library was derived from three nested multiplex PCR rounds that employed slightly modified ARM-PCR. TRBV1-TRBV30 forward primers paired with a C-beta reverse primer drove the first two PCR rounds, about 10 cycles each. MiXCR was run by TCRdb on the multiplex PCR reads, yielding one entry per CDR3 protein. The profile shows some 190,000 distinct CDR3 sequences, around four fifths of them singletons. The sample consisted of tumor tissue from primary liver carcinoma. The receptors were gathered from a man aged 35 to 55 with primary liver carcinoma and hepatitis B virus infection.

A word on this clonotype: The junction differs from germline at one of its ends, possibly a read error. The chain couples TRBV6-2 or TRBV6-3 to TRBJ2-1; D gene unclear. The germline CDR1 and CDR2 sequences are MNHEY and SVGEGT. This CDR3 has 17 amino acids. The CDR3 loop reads CASSYGSTLTGENEQLF. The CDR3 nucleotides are TGTGCCAGTAGTTACGGGTCCACTCTAACCGGAGAAAATGAGCAGTTATTC.

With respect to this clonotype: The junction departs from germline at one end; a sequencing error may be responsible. The CDR3 DNA follows: TGTGCCAGCAGCCCACAGGGAACCGCTAACTATGGCTACGCTTTC. It specifies CASSPQGTANYGYAF. The rearrangement uses TRBV6-5 and TRBJ1-2; the D gene is possibly TRBD1 (6 bases). CDR1 and CDR2 from the germline V gene are MNHEY and SVGAGI. The CDR3 runs to 15 residues.

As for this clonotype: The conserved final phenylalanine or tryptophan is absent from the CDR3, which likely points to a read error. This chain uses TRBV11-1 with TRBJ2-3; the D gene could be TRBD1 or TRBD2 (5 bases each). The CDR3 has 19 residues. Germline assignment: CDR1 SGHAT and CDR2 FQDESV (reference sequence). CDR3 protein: CASSSGGSSIGARTDTQYL. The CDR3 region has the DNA TGTGCCAGTAGCTCTGGGGGAAGCTCTATTGGAGCCCGCACAGATACGCAGTATCTA.

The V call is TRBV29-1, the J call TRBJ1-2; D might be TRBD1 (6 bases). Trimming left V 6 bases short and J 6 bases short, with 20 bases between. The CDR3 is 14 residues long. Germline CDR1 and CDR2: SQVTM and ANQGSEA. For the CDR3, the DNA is TGCAGCGTCCTCCCTAATAGGGACATGAATGGCTACACCTTC. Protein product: CSVLPNRDMNGYTF.

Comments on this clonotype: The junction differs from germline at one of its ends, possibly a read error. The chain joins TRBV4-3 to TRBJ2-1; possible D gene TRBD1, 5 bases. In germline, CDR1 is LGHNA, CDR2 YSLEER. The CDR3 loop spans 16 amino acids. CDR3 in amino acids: CVSSQSPPPADNKQFF. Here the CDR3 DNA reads TGCGTCAGCAGCCAATCCCCCCCCCCGGCGGACAATAAGCAGTTCTTT.

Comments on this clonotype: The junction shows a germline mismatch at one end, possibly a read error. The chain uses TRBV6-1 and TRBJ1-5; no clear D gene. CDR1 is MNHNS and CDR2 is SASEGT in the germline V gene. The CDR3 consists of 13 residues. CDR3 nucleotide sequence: TGTGCCTGCAGTGGGGAGCTCTATCAGCCCCAGCATTTC. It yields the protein CACSGELYQPQHF.

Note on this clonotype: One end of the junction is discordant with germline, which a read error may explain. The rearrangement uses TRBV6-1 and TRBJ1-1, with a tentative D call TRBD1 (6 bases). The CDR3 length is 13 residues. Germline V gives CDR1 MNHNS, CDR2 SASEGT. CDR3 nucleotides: TGTGCTAGCAGTGAAGTCAGGGACACTGAAGTTTTCTTT. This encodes CASSEVRDTEVFF.